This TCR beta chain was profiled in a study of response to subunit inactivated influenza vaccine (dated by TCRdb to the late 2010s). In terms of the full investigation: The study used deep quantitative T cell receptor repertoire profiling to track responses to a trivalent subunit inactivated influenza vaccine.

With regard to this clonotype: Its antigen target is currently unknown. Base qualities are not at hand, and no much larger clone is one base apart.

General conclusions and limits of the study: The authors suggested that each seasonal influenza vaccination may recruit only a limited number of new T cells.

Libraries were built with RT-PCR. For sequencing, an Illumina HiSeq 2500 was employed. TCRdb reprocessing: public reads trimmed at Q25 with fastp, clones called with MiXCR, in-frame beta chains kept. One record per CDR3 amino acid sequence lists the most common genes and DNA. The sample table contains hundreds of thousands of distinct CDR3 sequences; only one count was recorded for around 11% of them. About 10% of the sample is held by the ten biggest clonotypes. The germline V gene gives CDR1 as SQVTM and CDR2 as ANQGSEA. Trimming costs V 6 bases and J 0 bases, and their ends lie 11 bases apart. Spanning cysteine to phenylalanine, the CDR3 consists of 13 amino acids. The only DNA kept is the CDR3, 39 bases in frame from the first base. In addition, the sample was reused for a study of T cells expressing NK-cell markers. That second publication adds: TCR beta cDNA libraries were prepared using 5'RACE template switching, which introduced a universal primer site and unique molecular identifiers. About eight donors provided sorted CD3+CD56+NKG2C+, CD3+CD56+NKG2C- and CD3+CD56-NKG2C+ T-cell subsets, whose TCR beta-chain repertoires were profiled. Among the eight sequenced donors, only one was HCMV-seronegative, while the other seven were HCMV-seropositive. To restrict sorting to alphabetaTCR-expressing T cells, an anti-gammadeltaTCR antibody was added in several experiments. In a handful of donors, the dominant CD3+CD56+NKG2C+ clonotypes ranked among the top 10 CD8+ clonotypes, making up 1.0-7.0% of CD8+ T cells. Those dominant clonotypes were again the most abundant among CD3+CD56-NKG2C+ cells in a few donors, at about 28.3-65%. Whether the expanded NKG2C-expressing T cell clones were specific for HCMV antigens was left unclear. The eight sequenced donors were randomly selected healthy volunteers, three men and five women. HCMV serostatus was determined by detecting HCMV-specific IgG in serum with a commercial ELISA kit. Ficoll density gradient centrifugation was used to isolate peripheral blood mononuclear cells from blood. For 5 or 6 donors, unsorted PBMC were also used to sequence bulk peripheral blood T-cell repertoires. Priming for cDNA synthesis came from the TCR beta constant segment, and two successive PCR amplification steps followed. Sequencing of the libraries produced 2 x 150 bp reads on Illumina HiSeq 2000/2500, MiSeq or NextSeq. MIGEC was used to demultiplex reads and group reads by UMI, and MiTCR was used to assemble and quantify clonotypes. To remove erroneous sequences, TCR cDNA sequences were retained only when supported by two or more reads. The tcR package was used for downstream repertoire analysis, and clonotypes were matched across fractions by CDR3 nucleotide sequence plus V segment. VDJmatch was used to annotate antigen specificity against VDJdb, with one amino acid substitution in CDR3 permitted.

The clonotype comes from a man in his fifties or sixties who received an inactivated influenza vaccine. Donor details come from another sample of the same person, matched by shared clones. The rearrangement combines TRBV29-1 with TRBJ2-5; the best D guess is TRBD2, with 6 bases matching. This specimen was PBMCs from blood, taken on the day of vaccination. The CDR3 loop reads CSVTGLDQETQYF. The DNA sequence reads TGCAGCGTCACGGGACTGGACCAAGAGACCCAGTACTTC.